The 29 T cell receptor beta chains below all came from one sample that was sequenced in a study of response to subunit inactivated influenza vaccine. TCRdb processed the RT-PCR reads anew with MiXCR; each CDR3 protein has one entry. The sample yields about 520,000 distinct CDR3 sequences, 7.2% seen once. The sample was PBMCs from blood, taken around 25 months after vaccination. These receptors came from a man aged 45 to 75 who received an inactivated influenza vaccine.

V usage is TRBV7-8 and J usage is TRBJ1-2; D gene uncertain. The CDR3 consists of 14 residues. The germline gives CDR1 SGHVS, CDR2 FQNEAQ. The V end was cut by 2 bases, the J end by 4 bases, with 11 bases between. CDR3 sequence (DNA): TGTGCCAGCAGCTTATCAGAAACCCTCTATGGCTACACCTTC. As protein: CASSLSETLYGYTF.

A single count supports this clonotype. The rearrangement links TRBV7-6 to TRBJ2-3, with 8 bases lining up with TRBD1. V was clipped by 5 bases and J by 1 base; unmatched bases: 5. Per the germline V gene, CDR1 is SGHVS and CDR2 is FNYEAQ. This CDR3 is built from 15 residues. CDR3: CASSLRQGRTDTQYF. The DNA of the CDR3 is TGTGCCAGCAGCCTGAGACAGGGGCGCACAGATACGCAGTATTTT.

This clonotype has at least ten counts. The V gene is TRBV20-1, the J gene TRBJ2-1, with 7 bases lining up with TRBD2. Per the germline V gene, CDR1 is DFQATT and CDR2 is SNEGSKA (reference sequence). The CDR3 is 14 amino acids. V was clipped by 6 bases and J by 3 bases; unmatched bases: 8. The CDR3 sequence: CSATLRDYYNEQFF. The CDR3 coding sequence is TGCAGTGCCACCCTCCGGGACTACTACAATGAGCAGTTCTTC.

This CDR3 is CSASPAPHSSPLHF. The CDR3 DNA reads TGCAGTGCTAGCCCTGCCCCCCATAGTTCACCCCTCCACTTT. The chain employs TRBV20-1 and TRBJ1-6, with D unresolved. V gave up 3 bases and J gave up 9 bases, with 15 bases separating them. CDR1 is DFQATT, CDR2 SNEGSKA, per germline (reference sequence). This CDR3 region has 14 residues.

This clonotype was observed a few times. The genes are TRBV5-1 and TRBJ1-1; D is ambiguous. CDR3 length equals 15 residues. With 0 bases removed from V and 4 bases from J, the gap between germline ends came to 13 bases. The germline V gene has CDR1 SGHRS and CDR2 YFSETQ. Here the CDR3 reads CASSLAAAPSTEAFF. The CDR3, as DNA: TGCGCCAGCAGCTTGGCCGCGGCGCCGAGCACTGAAGCTTTCTTT.

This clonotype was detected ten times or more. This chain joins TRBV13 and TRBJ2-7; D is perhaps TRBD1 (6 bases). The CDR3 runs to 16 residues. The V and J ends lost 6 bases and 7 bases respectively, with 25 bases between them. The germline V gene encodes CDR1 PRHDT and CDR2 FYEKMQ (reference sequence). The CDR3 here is CASRSTSGQSVSEQYF. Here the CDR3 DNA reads TGTGCCAGCAGATCAACTTCCGGACAGTCGGTGTCTGAGCAGTACTTC. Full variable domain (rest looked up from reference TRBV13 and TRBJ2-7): AAGVIQSPRHLIKEKRETATLKCYPIPRHDTVYWYQQGPGQDPQFLISFYEKMQSDKGSIPDRFSAQQFSDYHSELNMSSLELGDSALYFCASRSTSGQSVSEQYFGPGTRLTVT.

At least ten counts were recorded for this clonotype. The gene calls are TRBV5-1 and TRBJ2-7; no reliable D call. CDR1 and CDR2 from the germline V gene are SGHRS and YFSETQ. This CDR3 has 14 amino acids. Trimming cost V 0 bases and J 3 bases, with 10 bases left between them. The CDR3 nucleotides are TGCGCCAGCAGCTTGGATCAGGCTCTCTACGAGCAGTACTTC. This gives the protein CASSLDQALYEQYF.

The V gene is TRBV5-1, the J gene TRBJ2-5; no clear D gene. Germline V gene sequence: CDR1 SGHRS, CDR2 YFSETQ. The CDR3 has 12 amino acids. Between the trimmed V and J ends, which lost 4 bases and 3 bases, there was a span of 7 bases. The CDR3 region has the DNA TGCGCCAGCAGCGGCCACAAAGAGACCCAGTACTTC. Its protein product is CASSGHKETQYF.

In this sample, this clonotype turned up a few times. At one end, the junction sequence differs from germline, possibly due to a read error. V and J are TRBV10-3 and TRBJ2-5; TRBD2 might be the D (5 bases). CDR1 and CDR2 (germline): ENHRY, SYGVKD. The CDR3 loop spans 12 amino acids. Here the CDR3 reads CAISESRDTRNF. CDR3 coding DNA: TGTGCCATCAGTGAGTCGAGGGATACCAGGAACTTC.

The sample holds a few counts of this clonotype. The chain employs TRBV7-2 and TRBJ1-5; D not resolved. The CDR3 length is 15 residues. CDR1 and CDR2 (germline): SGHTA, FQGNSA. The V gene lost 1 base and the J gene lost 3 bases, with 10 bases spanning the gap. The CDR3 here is CASSLVDGTNQPQHF. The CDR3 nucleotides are TGTGCCAGCAGCTTAGTTGACGGAACCAATCAGCCCCAGCATTTT.

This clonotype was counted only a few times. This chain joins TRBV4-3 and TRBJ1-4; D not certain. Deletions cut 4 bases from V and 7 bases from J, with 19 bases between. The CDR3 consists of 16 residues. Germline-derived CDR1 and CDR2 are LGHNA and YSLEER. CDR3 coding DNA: TGCGCCAGCAGCCGGATGAAGGATGGCGGGAGTGAAAAACTGTTTTTT. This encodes CASSRMKDGGSEKLFF.

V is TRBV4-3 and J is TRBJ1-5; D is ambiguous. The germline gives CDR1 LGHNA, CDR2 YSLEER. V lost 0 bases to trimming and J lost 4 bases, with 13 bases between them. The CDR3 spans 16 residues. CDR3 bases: TGCGCCAGCAGCCAAGATAAGTTCTCCCCAAATCAGCCCCAGCATTTT. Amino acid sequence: CASSQDKFSPNQPQHF.

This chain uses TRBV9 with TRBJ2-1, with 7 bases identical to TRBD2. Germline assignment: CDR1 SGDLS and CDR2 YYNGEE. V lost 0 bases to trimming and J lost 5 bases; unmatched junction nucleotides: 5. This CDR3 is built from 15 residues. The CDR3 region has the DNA TGTGCCAGCAGCGTAGGGCCTAGCGGTAACAATGAGCAGTTCTTC. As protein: CASSVGPSGNNEQFF.

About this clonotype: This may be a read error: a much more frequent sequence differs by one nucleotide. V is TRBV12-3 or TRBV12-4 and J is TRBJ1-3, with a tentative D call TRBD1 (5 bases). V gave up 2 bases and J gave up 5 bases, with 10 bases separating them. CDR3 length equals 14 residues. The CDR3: CASSLLGVRNTIYF. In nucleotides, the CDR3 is TGTGCCAGCAGTTTACTAGGGGTTAGAAACACCATATATTTT.

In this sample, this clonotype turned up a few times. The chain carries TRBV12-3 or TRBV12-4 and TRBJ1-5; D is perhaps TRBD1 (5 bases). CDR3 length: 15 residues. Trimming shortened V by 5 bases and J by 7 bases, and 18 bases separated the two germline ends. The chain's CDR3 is CASSPRDPVLQPQHF. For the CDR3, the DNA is TGTGCCAGCAGTCCCCGGGACCCGGTCTTACAGCCCCAGCATTTT.

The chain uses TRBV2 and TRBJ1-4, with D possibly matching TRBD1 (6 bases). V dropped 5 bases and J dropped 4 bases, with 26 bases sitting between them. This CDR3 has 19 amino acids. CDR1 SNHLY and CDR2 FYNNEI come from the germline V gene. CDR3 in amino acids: CASSPLGTPDPNYNEKLFF. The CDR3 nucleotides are TGTGCCAGCAGTCCTCTTGGGACACCTGACCCCAACTATAATGAAAAACTGTTTTTT.

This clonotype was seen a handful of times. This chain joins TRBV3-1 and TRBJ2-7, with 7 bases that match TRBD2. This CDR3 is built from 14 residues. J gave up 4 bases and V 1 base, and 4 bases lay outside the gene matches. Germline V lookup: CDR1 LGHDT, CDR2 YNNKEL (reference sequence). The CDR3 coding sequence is TGTGCCAGCAGCCAAGGGGAGGGAAGATACGAGCAGTACTTC. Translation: CASSQGEGRYEQYF.

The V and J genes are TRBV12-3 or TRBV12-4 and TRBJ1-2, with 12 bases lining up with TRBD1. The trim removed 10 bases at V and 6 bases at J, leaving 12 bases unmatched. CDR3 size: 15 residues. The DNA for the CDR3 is TGTGCCATCTTACCCGGGACAGGGGGCGCTGATGGCTACACCTTC. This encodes CAILPGTGGADGYTF.

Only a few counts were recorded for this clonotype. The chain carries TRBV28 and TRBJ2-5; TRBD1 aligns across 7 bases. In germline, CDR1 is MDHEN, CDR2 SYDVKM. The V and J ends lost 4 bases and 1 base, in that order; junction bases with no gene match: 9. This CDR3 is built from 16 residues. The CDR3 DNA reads TGTGCCAGCAGTTCCACGAGGGGACAGAGCCAAGAGACCCAGTACTTC. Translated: CASSSTRGQSQETQYF.

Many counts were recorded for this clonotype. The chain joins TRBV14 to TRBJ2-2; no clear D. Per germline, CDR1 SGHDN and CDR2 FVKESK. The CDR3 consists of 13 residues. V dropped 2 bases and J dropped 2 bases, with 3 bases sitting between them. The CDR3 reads CASSQTNTGELFF. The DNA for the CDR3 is TGTGCCAGCAGCCAAACTAACACCGGGGAGCTGTTTTTT.

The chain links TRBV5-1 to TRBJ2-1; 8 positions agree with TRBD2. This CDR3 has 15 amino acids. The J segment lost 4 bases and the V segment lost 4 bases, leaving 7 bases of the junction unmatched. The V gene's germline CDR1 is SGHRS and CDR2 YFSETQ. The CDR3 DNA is TGCGCCAGCAGCCTCAGGAGCGGGGGTTACAATGAGCAGTTCTTC. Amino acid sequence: CASSLRSGGYNEQFF.

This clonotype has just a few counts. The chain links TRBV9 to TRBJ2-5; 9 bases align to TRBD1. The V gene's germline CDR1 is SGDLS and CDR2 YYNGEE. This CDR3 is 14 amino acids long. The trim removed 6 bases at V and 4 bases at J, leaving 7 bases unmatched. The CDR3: CASTRMTGGETQYF. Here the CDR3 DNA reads TGTGCCAGCACGCGAATGACAGGGGGAGAGACCCAGTACTTC.

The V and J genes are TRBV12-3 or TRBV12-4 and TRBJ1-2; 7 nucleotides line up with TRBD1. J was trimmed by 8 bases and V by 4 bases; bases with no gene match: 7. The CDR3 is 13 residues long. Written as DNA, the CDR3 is TGTGCCAGCAGTTCCCGACAGGGCATCGGCTACACCTTC. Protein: CASSSRQGIGYTF.

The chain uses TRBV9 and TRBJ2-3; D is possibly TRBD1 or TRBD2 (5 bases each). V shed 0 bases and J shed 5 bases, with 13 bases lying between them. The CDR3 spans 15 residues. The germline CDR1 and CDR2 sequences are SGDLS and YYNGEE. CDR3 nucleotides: TGTGCCAGCAGCGTAGAGGGGAGCAGGGAAGATACGCAGTATTTT. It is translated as CASSVEGSREDTQYF.

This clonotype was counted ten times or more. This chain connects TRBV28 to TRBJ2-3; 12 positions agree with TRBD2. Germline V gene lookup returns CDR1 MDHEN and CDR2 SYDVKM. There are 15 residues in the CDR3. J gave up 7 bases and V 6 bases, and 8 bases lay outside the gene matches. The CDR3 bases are TGTGCCAGCAGACTGACTAGCGGGAGCGCACATACGCAGTATTTT. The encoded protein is CASRLTSGSAHTQYF.

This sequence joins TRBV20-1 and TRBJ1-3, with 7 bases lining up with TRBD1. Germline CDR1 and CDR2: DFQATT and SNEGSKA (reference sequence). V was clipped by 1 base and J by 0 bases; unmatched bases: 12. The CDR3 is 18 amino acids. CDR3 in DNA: TGCAGTGCTAGAGCTCGGGACAGTCGACTCCTCTCTGGAAACACCATATATTTT. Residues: CSARARDSRLLSGNTIYF.

CDR3: CASSQGGTSGQFQETQYF. The CDR3 DNA follows: TGCGCCAGCAGCCAAGGAGGAACTAGCGGCCAATTCCAAGAGACCCAGTACTTC. The V call is TRBV4-1, the J call TRBJ2-5, with TRBD2 matching 8 bases. V was clipped by 1 base and J by 1 base; unmatched bases: 11. The CDR3 is made up of 18 amino acids. The V gene's germline CDR1 is MGHRA and CDR2 YSYEKL.

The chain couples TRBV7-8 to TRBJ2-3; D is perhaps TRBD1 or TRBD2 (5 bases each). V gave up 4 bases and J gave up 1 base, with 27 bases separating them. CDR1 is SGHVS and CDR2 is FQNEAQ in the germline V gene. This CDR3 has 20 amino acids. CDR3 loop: CASSSLRPPGNRGGTDTQYF. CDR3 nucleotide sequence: TGTGCCAGCAGCTCCCTCCGGCCACCTGGGAACAGAGGGGGCACAGATACGCAGTATTTT.

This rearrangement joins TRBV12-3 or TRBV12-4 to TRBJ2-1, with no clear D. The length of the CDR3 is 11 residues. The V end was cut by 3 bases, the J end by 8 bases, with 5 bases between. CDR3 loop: CASSFRYEQFF. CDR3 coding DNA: TGTGCCAGCAGTTTTCGATATGAGCAGTTCTTC.